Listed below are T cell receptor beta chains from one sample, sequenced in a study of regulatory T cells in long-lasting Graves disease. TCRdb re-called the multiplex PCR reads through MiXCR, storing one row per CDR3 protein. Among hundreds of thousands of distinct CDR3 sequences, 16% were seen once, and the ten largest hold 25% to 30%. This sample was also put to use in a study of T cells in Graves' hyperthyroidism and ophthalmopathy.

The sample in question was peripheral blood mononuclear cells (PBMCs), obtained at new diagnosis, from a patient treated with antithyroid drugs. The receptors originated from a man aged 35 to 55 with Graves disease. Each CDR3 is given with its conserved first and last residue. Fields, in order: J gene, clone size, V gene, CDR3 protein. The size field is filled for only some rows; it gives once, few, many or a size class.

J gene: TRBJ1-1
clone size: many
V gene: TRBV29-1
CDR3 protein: CSVARGRTEAFF

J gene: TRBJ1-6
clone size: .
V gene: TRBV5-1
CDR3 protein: CASSQTKGTREINSPLHF

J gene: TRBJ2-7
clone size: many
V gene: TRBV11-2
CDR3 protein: CASSLAGTDASRQYF

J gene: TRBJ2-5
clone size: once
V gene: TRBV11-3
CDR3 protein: CASSARDRDQETQYF

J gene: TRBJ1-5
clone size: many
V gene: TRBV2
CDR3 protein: CASSENRDQPQHF

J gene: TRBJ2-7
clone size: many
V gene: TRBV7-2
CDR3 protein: CASSLEAGLSEQYF

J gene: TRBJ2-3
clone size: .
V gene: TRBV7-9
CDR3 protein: CASSALGSTDTQYF

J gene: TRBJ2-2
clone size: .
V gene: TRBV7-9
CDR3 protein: CASSFRISGELFF

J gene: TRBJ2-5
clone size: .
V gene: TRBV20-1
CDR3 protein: CSAWKTGLEATQYF

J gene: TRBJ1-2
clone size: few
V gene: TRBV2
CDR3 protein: CASSGRAVGGYTF

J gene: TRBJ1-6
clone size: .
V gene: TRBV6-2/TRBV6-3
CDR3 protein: CASRPGRNSPLHF

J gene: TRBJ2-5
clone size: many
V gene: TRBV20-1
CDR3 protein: CSASLAGYFAETQYF

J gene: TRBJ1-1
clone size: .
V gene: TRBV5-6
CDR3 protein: CASSLISGPAFF

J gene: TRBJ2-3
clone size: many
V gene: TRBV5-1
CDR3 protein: CASSLAGGSRGDTQYF

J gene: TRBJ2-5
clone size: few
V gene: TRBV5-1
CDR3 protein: CASSLGGPETQYF

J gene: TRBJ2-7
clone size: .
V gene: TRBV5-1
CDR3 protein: CASSSQGAGEQYF

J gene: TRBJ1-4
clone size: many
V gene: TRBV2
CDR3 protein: CATQRGINEKLFF

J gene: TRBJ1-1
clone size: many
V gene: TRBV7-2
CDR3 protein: CASSAYDFSEAFF

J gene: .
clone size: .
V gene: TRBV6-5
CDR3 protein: CASSYWSGGAQETQYF

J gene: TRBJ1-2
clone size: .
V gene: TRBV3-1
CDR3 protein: CASSQGIRAGYTF

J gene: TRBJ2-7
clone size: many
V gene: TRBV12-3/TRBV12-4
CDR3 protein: CASSLGRDTLDEQYF

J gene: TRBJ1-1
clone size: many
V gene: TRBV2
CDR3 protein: CASSGGGGGTEAFF

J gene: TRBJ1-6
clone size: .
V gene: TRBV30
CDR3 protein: CACIWGRYSPLHF

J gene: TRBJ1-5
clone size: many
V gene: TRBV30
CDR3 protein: CAWSVKGGSQPQHF

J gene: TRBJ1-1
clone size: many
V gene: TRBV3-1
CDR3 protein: CASSKTGGTEAFF

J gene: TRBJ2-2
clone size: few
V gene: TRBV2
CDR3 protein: CASNGQMNTGGLFF